This TCR beta chain originates from a study of beta chain features in type 1 diabetes (dated by TCRdb to the late 2010s). About the investigation overall: Patients and healthy donors did not differ in mean age, gender distribution, total cell number or subset yield. A total of roughly 100 million sorted cells were examined across all samples, and the number of cells per subset was strongly correlated with RNA yield. In the study, TCRB repertoires of sorted circulating CD4+ T cell subsets from recently diagnosed type 1 diabetes patients were compared with those of matched healthy donors. Regulatory and stem cell-like memory subsets were obtained from only 8 patients and roughly 8 healthy donors, while naive and central memory subsets were obtained from all 30 or so donors.

All of the isolated RNA was reverse transcribed with the High Capacity cDNA Reverse Transcription Kit, so expressed TCRB transcripts were sequenced. Deep immunoSEQ sequencing was applied to naive, central memory and regulatory T cell samples, giving an average of about 3.57 million total reads per sample. Sorted cells were lysed in RLT buffer and RNA was extracted with DNase-treated RNeasy Micro or Mini kits, depending on cell number. Each cell subset was processed on its own to prevent cross-contamination, while patient and healthy donor samples were processed together. The immunoSEQ multiplex PCR was used to amplify TCRB sequences from cDNA, yielding 87-bp fragments that span the CDR3 region. Sequencing of the amplicons was done on the Illumina HiSeq platform. In the source study's methods: Synthetic template baselines were used to correct PCR bias computationally, reads within Hamming distance 2 were collapsed together, and singletons that could not be merged were discarded. By aligning reads against IMGT, V, D and J genes, CDR3 length, and insertions or deletions at six rearrangement sites were assigned. Clonotype counts were normalized to sorted cell number within each subset before computing true diversity and Gini coefficients with the tcR R package. The overlap coefficient, calculated on TCRB nucleotide sequences, was used to measure repertoire sharing. TCRdb obtained this table from immuneACCESS and retained in-frame rearrangements with V and J assigned. These tables miss some clones; where compared with another copy, unresolved V genes account for less than half of the shortfall, and the remainder is unexplained. The V and J calls and clone size come from that table; D and trimming were worked out from the DNA. The sample profile shows 95,000 to 150,000 clones; approximately 15% of them were found once. The ten largest make up 2% to 3% of the sample.

From each donor, a single peripheral blood sample of approximately 110 mL on average was drawn into heparinised tubes. Naive, central memory, regulatory and stem cell-like memory CD4+ T cells were sorted on a BD FACSAria II using a panel including CD45RO, CCR7, CD25, CD127, CD95 and CD27. All sorted populations exceeded 95% purity. PBMCs were separated immediately by Lymphoprep density gradient centrifugation and were stained directly, without being cultured. So that batch effects would be minimized, each experiment stained and sorted samples in pairs, pairing one healthy donor with one patient. The germline V gene encodes CDR1 GTSNPN and CDR2 SVGIG (reference sequence). Inclusive of the bounding cysteine and phenylalanine, the CDR3 is 16 residues long. The sequence is cut down to CDR3 DNA, 48 bases in frame from base 1. For this clone: Its antigen specificity is not known. This likely reflects a read error, since a far larger clone is one base away. This specimen includes other DNA sequences encoding the same CDR3.

General study outcomes and caveats: Because cDNA was sequenced instead of genomic DNA, activated cells with high expression could be over-represented, although the groups did not differ in activation or CD3 levels. HLA sub-analyses involved small numbers of individuals, so any influence of HLA type on TCRB rearrangement remained unresolved. Shorter templates might have been favored by PCR, but patient and control samples were amplified and corrected together, so both groups would have been affected equally by any skew. In all four CD4+ subsets, TCRB CDR3 length was moderately but significantly shorter in type 1 diabetes patients. Naive, central memory and regulatory TCRB repertoires appeared to be more similar among patients than among healthy donors. Fewer insertions and more nucleotide deletions at VDJ recombination sites were observed in patients with type 1 diabetes, implying thymic rearrangement abnormalities.

This sequence uses TRBV30 and TRBJ2-7, with 7 bases in between that match TRBD2. This receptor was taken from a man in his late teens or twenties with type 1 diabetes. Material: central memory CD4+ T cells from blood. The DNA is TGCGCCTGGAGTGTACACAAGGCTAGCGGCACCTACGAGCAGTACTTC. This encodes CAWSVHKASGTYEQYF.